Listed here are 27 T cell receptor beta chains from one sample, sequenced in a study of neurological immune-mediated disorders. TCRdb redid the calling of the 5' RACE reads with MiXCR, one entry per CDR3 protein. The table has 65,000 to 80,000 distinct CDR3 sequences, about 5% seen once; the top ten hold 2% to 2.5%. The sample taken for sequencing was PBMCs. The receptors shown here come from a woman aged 65 to 85 with multiple sclerosis.

In its sample, this clonotype was seen many times. The chain couples TRBV6-2 or TRBV6-3 to TRBJ1-1; D not resolved. The ends were cut back, 8 bases at V and 5 bases at J, with 21 bases in the middle. This CDR3 is 15 amino acids long. CDR1 MNHEY and CDR2 SVGEGT come from the germline V gene. The CDR3 spells CASRPGEGRVTEAFF. For the CDR3, the DNA is TGTGCCAGCCGACCCGGCGAGGGTAGGGTGACTGAAGCTTTCTTT.

This clonotype was counted a few times. This rearrangement joins TRBV7-2 to TRBJ1-1, with no clear D. Trimming removed 6 bases from V and 2 bases from J, with 10 bases in between. CDR1 and CDR2 from the germline V gene are SGHTA and FQGNSA. The CDR3 extends over 13 amino acids. The CDR3 loop is CASSRPLNTEAFF. CDR3 DNA sequence: TGTGCCAGCAGTCGGCCCCTTAACACTGAAGCTTTCTTT. Together with reference TRBV7-2 and TRBJ1-1, the CDR3 gives the full variable domain: GAGVSQSPSNKVTEKGKDVELRCDPISGHTALYWYRQSLGQGLEFLIYFQGNSAPDKSGLPSDRFSAERTGGSVSTLTIQRTQQEDSAVYLCASSRPLNTEAFFGQGTRLTVV.

This clonotype has at least ten counts. The V gene is TRBV7-9, the J gene TRBJ2-3; a possible D gene is TRBD1 (6 bases). Germline CDR1 reads SEHNR; CDR2 reads FQNEAQ (reference sequence). This CDR3 contains 14 residues. The V gene lost 3 bases and the J gene lost 2 bases, with 9 bases spanning the gap. CDR3 in DNA: TGTGCCAGCAGCTTTGAGGGGGTCACAGATACGCAGTATTTT. Translation gives CASSFEGVTDTQYF.

This clonotype was seen at least ten times. The V call is TRBV5-1, the J call TRBJ2-3; no clear D gene. V was shortened by 1 base and J by 1 base, with 10 bases between the two germline ends. The CDR3 has 15 residues. The germline V gene encodes CDR1 SGHRS and CDR2 YFSETQ. The CDR3 region has the DNA TGCGCCAGCAGCTTGTCAACCGGTCGCACAGATACGCAGTATTTT. This encodes CASSLSTGRTDTQYF.

This clonotype was recorded many times. The CDR3 DNA reads as TGCAGTGCTAGTCCGGACAGGGGAAGCAATCAGCCCCAGCATTTT. It specifies CSASPDRGSNQPQHF. V is TRBV20-1 and J is TRBJ1-5, with 9 positions matching TRBD1. The CDR3 is made up of 15 amino acids. Germline V gives CDR1 DFQATT, CDR2 SNEGSKA (reference sequence). Unmatched junction bases numbered 4, after V lost 3 bases and J lost 1 base.

The sample holds many counts of this clonotype. The chain recombines TRBV5-6 with TRBJ2-2, with D tentatively TRBD1 or TRBD2 (5 bases each). V was trimmed by 2 bases and J by 5 bases, leaving 16 bases between them. Germline assignment: CDR1 SGHDT and CDR2 YYEEEE. This CDR3 contains 16 residues. The CDR3 nucleotides read TGTGCCAGCAGCTTCCGGGGCGCCCCGTGGACCGGGGAGCTGTTTTTT. Amino acid sequence: CASSFRGAPWTGELFF.

J is TRBJ2-2 and V is TRBV7-9; a possible D gene is TRBD2 (6 bases). CDR1 is SEHNR, CDR2 FQNEAQ, per germline (reference sequence). CDR3 length: 14 residues. The V gene lost 5 bases and the J gene lost 5 bases, with 12 bases spanning the gap. Written as DNA, the CDR3 is TGTGCCAGCAGCCTAGACGGGACTACCGGGGAGCTGTTTTTT. Translating it yields CASSLDGTTGELFF.

This clonotype has just a few counts. The V gene is TRBV7-9, the J gene TRBJ2-1; TRBD2 agrees at 9 bases. Germline CDR1 is SEHNR and CDR2 is FQNEAQ (reference sequence). The CDR3 totals 21 residues. V gave up 8 bases and J gave up 0 bases; unmatched junction bases: 23. The CDR3 sequence: CASQTTISGRAGTFSYNEQFF. CDR3 coding DNA: TGTGCCAGCCAAACAACCATTAGCGGGAGAGCTGGGACTTTCTCCTACAATGAGCAGTTCTTC.

This clonotype was seen ten or more times. The chain is built from TRBV6-5 and TRBJ2-7; D is ambiguous. The CDR3 consists of 15 residues. Per the germline V gene, CDR1 is MNHEY and CDR2 is SVGAGI. V lost 4 bases to trimming and J lost 3 bases, with 16 bases between them. CDR3 sequence: CASSSSGPSNYEQYF. The CDR3 region has the DNA TGTGCCAGCAGTTCCTCAGGACCGTCTAACTACGAGCAGTACTTC.

Ten or more counts support this clonotype. The chain carries TRBV7-2 and TRBJ1-2; 8 nucleotides agree with TRBD1. Germline trimming cut 5 bases from V and 4 bases from J; bases unmatched to any gene: 9. CDR3 length: 15 residues. Germline lookup yields CDR1 SGHTA and CDR2 FQGNSA. CDR3 protein: CASSPRTGPTYGYTF. The DNA for the CDR3 is TGTGCCAGCAGCCCGCGGACAGGGCCTACCTATGGCTACACCTTC.

This clonotype was counted at least ten times. This chain connects TRBV3-1 to TRBJ2-7; 11 bases fit TRBD2. The V gene's germline CDR1 is LGHDT and CDR2 YNNKEL (reference sequence). The CDR3 covers 15 residues. J gave up 3 bases and V 1 base, and 2 bases lay outside the gene matches. CDR3 residues: CASSQGGTSGYEQYF. CDR3 sequence (DNA): TGTGCCAGCAGCCAAGGGGGGACTAGCGGCTACGAGCAGTACTTC.

Ten or more counts support this clonotype. The rearrangement uses TRBV7-9 and TRBJ2-6; D not resolved. This CDR3 spans 18 amino acids. With 5 bases removed from V and 0 bases from J, the gap between germline ends came to 17 bases. CDR1 and CDR2 (germline): SEHNR, FQNEAQ (reference sequence). In DNA form, the CDR3 reads TGTGCCAGCAGCCCACTCGGGTCGGGTGTCTCTGGGGCCAACGTCCTGACTTTC. Its translation: CASSPLGSGVSGANVLTF.

This clonotype was counted ten times or more. This chain uses TRBV5-1 with TRBJ1-6, with D unclear. Germline CDR1 reads SGHRS; CDR2 reads YFSETQ. The V and J ends lost 0 bases and 7 bases respectively, with 11 bases between them. The CDR3 extends over 15 amino acids. Here the CDR3 DNA reads TGCGCCAGCAGCTTGGAAGGTTCACCAAATTCACCCCTCCACTTT. Protein: CASSLEGSPNSPLHF.

This clonotype was counted many times. The CDR3 sequence: CASSRYPAGGSSYNSPLHF. DNA for the CDR3: TGTGCCAGCAGCCGCTACCCTGCGGGGGGCAGCTCCTATAATTCACCCCTCCACTTT. The chain has TRBV27 and TRBJ1-6, with D possibly being TRBD1 (6 bases). This CDR3 has 19 amino acids. Trimming removed 6 bases at V and 0 bases at J, with 21 bases between. Germline V lookup: CDR1 MNHEY, CDR2 SMNVEV (reference sequence).

This clonotype was counted many times. V is TRBV5-1 and J is TRBJ1-1, with D maybe TRBD1 (5 bases). Per the germline V gene, CDR1 is SGHRS and CDR2 is YFSETQ. The CDR3 length is 14 residues. V was shortened by 6 bases and J by 3 bases, with 15 bases between the two germline ends. CDR3 bases: TGCGCCAGCAATACAGGTTCTGTGGACACTGAAGCTTTCTTT. Translation: CASNTGSVDTEAFF. Variable domain in full (rest from reference TRBV5-1 and TRBJ1-1): KAGVTQTPRYLIKTRGQQVTLSCSPISGHRSVSWYQQTPGQGLQFLFEYFSETQRNKGNFPGRFSGRQFSNSRSEMNVSTLELGDSALYLCASNTGSVDTEAFFGQGTRLTVV.

This clonotype was seen ten or more times. J is TRBJ2-1 and V is TRBV20-1; D is unresolved. CDR1 and CDR2 (germline): DFQATT, SNEGSKA (reference sequence). The length of the CDR3 is 14 residues. Trimming left V 3 bases short and J 7 bases short, with 16 bases between. CDR3 coding DNA: TGCAGTGCTAGTCGCTGGGCCCGCGAAAATGAGCAGTTCTTC. This gives the protein CSASRWARENEQFF.

This clonotype was detected many times. V gene TRBV7-2 combines with J gene TRBJ2-3; no definite D call. Germline assignment: CDR1 SGHTA and CDR2 FQGNSA. Trimming shortened V by 6 bases and J by 8 bases, and 9 bases separated the two germline ends. This CDR3 comprises 11 residues. The CDR3 here is CASSPLATQYF. The CDR3 DNA reads TGTGCCAGCAGTCCCTTGGCTACGCAGTATTTT. Supplemented by reference TRBV7-2 and TRBJ2-3, the full variable domain reads GAGVSQSPSNKVTEKGKDVELRCDPISGHTALYWYRQSLGQGLEFLIYFQGNSAPDKSGLPSDRFSAERTGGSVSTLTIQRTQQEDSAVYLCASSPLATQYFGPGTRLTVL.

The table lists this clonotype with many counts. V gene TRBV7-9 combines with J gene TRBJ2-5, with D perhaps TRBD2 (6 bases). This CDR3 contains 14 residues. CDR1 is SEHNR, CDR2 FQNEAQ, per germline (reference sequence). The germline V and J ends were trimmed by 4 bases and 0 bases, with 9 bases remaining between them. CDR3: CASSSRGYQETQYF. The CDR3 DNA is TGTGCCAGCAGCTCCCGGGGGTACCAAGAGACCCAGTACTTC. The entire variable domain, with the rest obtained from reference TRBV7-9 and TRBJ2-5, is as follows: DTGVSQNPRHKITKRGQNVTFRCDPISEHNRLYWYRQTLGQGPEFLTYFQNEAQLEKSRLLSDRFSAERPKGSFSTLEIQRTEQGDSAMYLCASSSRGYQETQYFGPGTRLLVL.

The chain links TRBV4-3 to TRBJ1-5; D gene ambiguous. The CDR3 length is 15 residues. Germline V gene sequence: CDR1 LGHNA, CDR2 YSLEER. V was cut by 1 base and J by 1 base, with 8 bases left in between. Written as DNA, the CDR3 is TGCGCCAGCAGCCAAGCTTGGTCGAGCAATCAGCCCCAGCATTTT. Amino acid sequence: CASSQAWSSNQPQHF.

This clonotype turned up a few times. The chain has TRBV10-3 and TRBJ1-2; weak D call: TRBD1 (6 bases). Germline V lookup: CDR1 ENHRY, CDR2 SYGVKD. The CDR3 runs 13 residues. The V end lost 2 bases, the J end lost 5 bases, and 9 bases lay between the germline ends. CDR3 region: CAISEGTLYGYTF. In DNA, the CDR3 is TGTGCCATCAGTGAGGGGACACTGTATGGCTACACCTTC.

This clonotype occurred many times. J is TRBJ2-2 and V is TRBV6-5, with D hard to call. Germline values: CDR1 MNHEY, CDR2 SVGAGI. V gave up 5 bases and J gave up 2 bases, with 15 bases separating them. The length of the CDR3 is 16 residues. CDR3 DNA: TGTGCCAGCAGTGAGAGAGTTACGGTTAACACCGGGGAGCTGTTTTTT. Protein: CASSERVTVNTGELFF.

The table lists this clonotype with many counts. V and J are TRBV20-1 and TRBJ2-7; perhaps D is TRBD1 or TRBD2 (5 bases each). Germline V gene sequence: CDR1 DFQATT, CDR2 SNEGSKA (reference sequence). CDR3 length: 14 residues. V dropped 5 bases and J dropped 0 bases, with 14 bases sitting between them. The CDR3 sequence: CSAQEGESSYEQYF. As DNA, the CDR3 is TGCAGTGCTCAAGAAGGGGAGAGCTCCTACGAGCAGTACTTC.

This chain connects TRBV5-6 to TRBJ2-7, with TRBD1 matching 7 bases. The V segment lost 0 bases and the J segment 0 bases; nucleotides outside the gene matches: 12. The CDR3 covers 18 residues. The germline V gene encodes CDR1 SGHDT and CDR2 YYEEEE. Here the CDR3 reads CASSLGPRDSWVSYEQYF. The CDR3 bases are TGTGCCAGCAGCTTGGGTCCCCGGGACAGCTGGGTCTCCTACGAGCAGTACTTC.

This clonotype occurred a few times. The chain uses TRBV25-1 and TRBJ1-6; no definite D call. The germline V gene encodes CDR1 MGHDK and CDR2 SYGVNS. Trimming left V 0 bases short and J 7 bases short, with 13 bases between. The CDR3 is 16 residues long. The CDR3 coding sequence is TGTGCCAGCAGTGAATATGGCCAGGCCGCCAATTCACCCCTCCACTTT. Translating gives CASSEYGQAANSPLHF.

This clonotype was counted many times. V gene TRBV4-1 combines with J gene TRBJ2-3; the match to TRBD2 covers 10 bases. V lost 3 bases to trimming and J lost 0 bases; unmatched junction nucleotides: 3. The CDR3 is 16 amino acids. Germline lookup yields CDR1 MGHRA and CDR2 YSYEKL. This chain's CDR3 is CASSHSGRASTDTQYF. The CDR3 nucleotides are TGCGCCAGCAGCCACAGCGGGAGGGCCAGCACAGATACGCAGTATTTT.

This clonotype has a count of ten or more. The chain employs TRBV5-1 and TRBJ2-7; D is unclear. Germline V gene sequence: CDR1 SGHRS, CDR2 YFSETQ. V dropped 0 bases and J dropped 3 bases, with 10 bases sitting between them. The CDR3 sequence is 14 residues long. The CDR3, as DNA: TGCGCCAGCAGCTTGGTTCCAGCGAACTACGAGCAGTACTTC. This codes for CASSLVPANYEQYF.

Ten or more counts support this clonotype. The V gene is TRBV5-1, the J gene TRBJ2-7, with 8 positions matching TRBD1. The CDR3 runs 13 residues. Trimming at V came to 2 bases and at J to 6 bases, leaving 4 bases not matched to a gene. The germline gives CDR1 SGHRS, CDR2 YFSETQ. The DNA of the CDR3 is TGCGCCAGCAGCTTTGGACAGGGATCCGAGCAGTACTTC. It specifies CASSFGQGSEQYF.